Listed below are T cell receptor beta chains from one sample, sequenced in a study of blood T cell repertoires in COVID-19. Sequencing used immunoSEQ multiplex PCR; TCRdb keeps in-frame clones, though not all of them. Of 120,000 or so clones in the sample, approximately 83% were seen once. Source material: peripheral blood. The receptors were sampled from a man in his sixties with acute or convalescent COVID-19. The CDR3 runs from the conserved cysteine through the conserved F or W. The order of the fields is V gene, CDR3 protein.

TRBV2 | CASSEVGSGAGELFF
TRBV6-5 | CASSYPQGEAFF
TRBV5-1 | CASSLQGLANYGYTF
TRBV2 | CASRSTGPNEKLFF
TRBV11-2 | CASSSPTDGKGNTEAFF
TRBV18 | CASSQGSNQPQHF
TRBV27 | CASNHNRVGGEKLFF
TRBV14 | CASSQEWPNYGYTF
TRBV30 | CAWSPGTSGGETQYF
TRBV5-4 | CASSSAAGTSGNEQFF
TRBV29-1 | CSALTVMNTEAFF
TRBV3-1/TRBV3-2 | CASSPPRQAAAGELFF
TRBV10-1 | CASSEWTGGTDTQYF
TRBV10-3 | CAISNRTPPGELFF
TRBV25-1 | CASSVMAGYSYEQYF
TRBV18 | CASSPQTLYTEAFF
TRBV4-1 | CASSLGQGAPASGYTF
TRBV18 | CASSPKRGYSGNTIYF